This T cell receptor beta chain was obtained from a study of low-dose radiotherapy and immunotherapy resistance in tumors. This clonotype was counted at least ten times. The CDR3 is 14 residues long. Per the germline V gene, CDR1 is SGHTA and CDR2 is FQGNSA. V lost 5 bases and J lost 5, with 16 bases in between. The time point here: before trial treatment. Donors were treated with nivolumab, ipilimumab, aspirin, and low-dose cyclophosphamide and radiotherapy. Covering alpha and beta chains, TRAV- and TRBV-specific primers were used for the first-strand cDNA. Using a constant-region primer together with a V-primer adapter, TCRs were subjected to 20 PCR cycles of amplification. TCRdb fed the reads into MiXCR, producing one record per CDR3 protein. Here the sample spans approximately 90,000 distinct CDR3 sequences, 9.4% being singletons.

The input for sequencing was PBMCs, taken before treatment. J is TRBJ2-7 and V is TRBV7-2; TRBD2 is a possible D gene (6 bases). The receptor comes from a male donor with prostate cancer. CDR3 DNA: TGTGCCAGCAGCCGAGGAGGGGACGTCCACGAGCAGTACTTC. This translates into CASSRGGDVHEQYF.